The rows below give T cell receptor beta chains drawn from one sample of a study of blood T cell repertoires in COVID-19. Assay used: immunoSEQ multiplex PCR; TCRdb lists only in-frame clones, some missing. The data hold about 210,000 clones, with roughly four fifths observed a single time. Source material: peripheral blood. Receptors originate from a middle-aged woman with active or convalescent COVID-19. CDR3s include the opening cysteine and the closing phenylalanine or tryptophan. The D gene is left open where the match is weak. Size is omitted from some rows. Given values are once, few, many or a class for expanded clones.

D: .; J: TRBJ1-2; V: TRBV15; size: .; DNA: TGTGCCACCAGCAGAGATCCGAACACAGCTAACTATGGCTACACCTTC; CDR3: CATSRDPNTANYGYTF
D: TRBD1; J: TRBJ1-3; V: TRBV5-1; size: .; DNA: TGCGCCAGCAGCTTAAGTAGGACAGGGAGTAGAAACACCATATATTTT; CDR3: CASSLSRTGSRNTIYF
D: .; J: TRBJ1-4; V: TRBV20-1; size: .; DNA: TGCAGTGCCCTCGATGAAAAACTGTTTTTT; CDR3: CSALDEKLFF
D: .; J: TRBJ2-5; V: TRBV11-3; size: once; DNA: TGTGCCAGCAGCAGACTGGGGGGAGAGCGGGCCCAGTACTTC; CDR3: CASSRLGGERAQYF
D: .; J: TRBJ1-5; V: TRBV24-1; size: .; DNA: TGTGCCACCAGTGACGTCAGCAATCAGCCCCAGCATTTT; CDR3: CATSDVSNQPQHF
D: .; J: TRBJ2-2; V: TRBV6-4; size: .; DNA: TGTGCCAGCAGTGACTCGGCGGCAGACACCGGGGAGCTGTTTTTT; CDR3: CASSDSAADTGELFF
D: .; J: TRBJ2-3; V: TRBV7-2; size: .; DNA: TGTGCCAGCAGCTTAGAACTAGCCGGGACAGATACGCAGTATTTT; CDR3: CASSLELAGTDTQYF
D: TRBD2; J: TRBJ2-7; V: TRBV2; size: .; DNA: TGTGCCAGCAGCAAACTAGCGGGAGGGCCCTACGAGCAGTACTTC; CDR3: CASSKLAGGPYEQYF
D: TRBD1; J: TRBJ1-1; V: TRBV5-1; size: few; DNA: TGCGCCAGCAGGCCTGGACAGGGGATGAACACTGAAGCTTTCTTT; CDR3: CASRPGQGMNTEAFF
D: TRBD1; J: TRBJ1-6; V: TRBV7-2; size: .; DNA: TGTGCCAGCAGACAGGGGACAGGGGCTTCACCCCTCCACTTT; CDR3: CASRQGTGASPLHF